This T cell receptor (beta chain) derives from a study of a mutant IDH1 vaccine in newly diagnosed glioma. About the study: Previous treatment comprised radiotherapy, temozolomide, or both, mostly both. At week 47 came visit V13, while visit V12 had come at week 35.

On this clone itself: The antigen is undetermined.

TCRdb keeps only in-frame clones here, not all; method: immunoSEQ multiplex PCR. The sample shows some 33,000 clones, more than 75% of them seen only once. Time point reported: week 35, safety follow-up. The study gave 300 ug of mutant IDH1 20-mer peptide per vaccine dose, with topical imiquimod. The patients were given eight vaccinations, one each in weeks 1, 3, 5, 7, 11, 15, 19 and 23. CDR3 length: 15 residues. Germline trimming cut 2 bases from V and 4 bases from J; bases unmatched to any gene: 7. The germline gives CDR1 SEHNR, CDR2 FQNEAQ (reference sequence). Sequenced here: PBMCs, sampled from a glioma patient whose treatment included an IDH1 peptide vaccine. This receptor was obtained from a woman in her 40s with glioma. V gene TRBV7-9 combines with J gene TRBJ1-2; 7 bases match TRBD1. Here the CDR3 reads CASSLSKTGFYGYTF. The CDR3 region has the DNA TGTGCCAGCAGCTTAAGCAAGACAGGGTTCTATGGCTACACCTTC.